The T cell receptor (beta chain) described here comes from a study of beta chain features in type 1 diabetes. Concerning this clone: Its antigen is undetermined.

CDR3 size: 16 residues. Germline V gene lookup returns CDR1 SGHTA and CDR2 FQGNSA. The trim removed 3 bases at V and 8 bases at J, leaving 13 bases unmatched. CD45RO/CCR7/CD25/CD127/CD95/CD27 sorting isolated CD4+ naive, central memory, regulatory and stem cell-like memory cells. Purities in excess of 95% were seen in all sorted populations. Every bit of the isolated RNA underwent reverse transcription, so sequencing read expressed TCRB transcripts. This table comes from immunoSEQ multiplex PCR, and its TCRdb copy is limited to in-frame clones, with some not included. Here the sample spans over 100,000 clones, about two fifths being singletons. Study-level findings and limits: The naive, central memory and Treg TCRB repertoires showed an apparent similarity that was greater among patients than among healthy donors.

The specimen sequenced was stem cell memory CD4+ T cells from blood. The gene calls are TRBV7-2 and TRBJ2-1, with 7 bases aligning to TRBD2. The source of this sequence is a woman under 30 in good health. In DNA form, the CDR3 reads TGTGCCAGCAGCTTGTTAGCGGGCCCGGTCGGCGATGAGCAGTTCTTC. Translating gives CASSLLAGPVGDEQFF.